The 5 T cell receptor beta chains given below trace back to one sample, sequenced in a study of blood T cell repertoires in COVID-19. Some clones are missing from TCRdb's copy, which holds only in-frame ones; the method was immunoSEQ multiplex PCR. The sample includes some 180,000 clones, about 80% of them seen just once. Sequenced material: peripheral blood. The receptor set was obtained from a human donor in a cohort sampled during active COVID-19.

This clone showed up just a few times. CDR3: CSVITGNNEKLFF. DNA of the CDR3: TGCAGCGTGATTACAGGGAACAATGAAAAACTGTTTTTT. The rearrangement joins TRBV29-1 to TRBJ1-4, with a weak D call TRBD1 (6 bases). The CDR3 runs 13 residues. V lost 6 bases, J lost 5 bases, and 13 bases lay in between. CDR1 SQVTM and CDR2 ANQGSEA come from the germline V gene.

The rearrangement uses TRBV7-6 and TRBJ2-1, with 7 positions matching TRBD1. The CDR3 extends over 13 amino acids. Losses at the gene ends were 5 bases for V and 9 bases for J; bases not matched to a gene: 7. Germline assignment: CDR1 SGHVS and CDR2 FNYEAQ. CDR3 in DNA: TGTGCCAGCAGCCCCCCAACAGGGGTTGAGCAGTTCTTC. Protein: CASSPPTGVEQFF.

The V and J genes are TRBV6-1 and TRBJ2-2; 10 bases match TRBD1. Germline CDR1 and CDR2: MNHNS and SASEGT. V lost 3 bases to trimming and J lost 4 bases; unmatched junction nucleotides: 11. This CDR3 spans 18 amino acids. CDR3 amino acids: CASSDVLTGGEATGELFF. CDR3 nucleotide sequence: TGTGCCAGCAGTGACGTCCTGACAGGGGGCGAGGCCACCGGGGAGCTGTTTTTT.

The gene calls are TRBV10-3 and TRBJ2-3; TRBD1 agrees at 7 bases. CDR1 and CDR2 (germline): ENHRY, SYGVKD. This CDR3 is 14 amino acids long. With 5 bases clipped from V and 1 base from J, the junction kept 3 bases outside the gene matches. As DNA, the CDR3 is TGTGCCATCAGTCGACAGGGTCGCACAGATACGCAGTATTTT. Its translation is CAISRQGRTDTQYF.

This rearrangement joins TRBV2 to TRBJ2-2; tentative D call: TRBD1 (6 bases). The CDR3 consists of 12 residues. The V and J ends lost 5 bases and 10 bases respectively, with 11 bases between them. From germline, CDR1 is SNHLY and CDR2 FYNNEI. CDR3 protein: CASSSQGEELFF. The CDR3 DNA follows: TGTGCCAGCAGTTCACAGGGAGAGGAGCTGTTTTTT.